A selection of T cell receptor beta chains follows, all from one sample in a study of CD8+ T cells in alopecia areata. Sequencing used immunoSEQ multiplex PCR; TCRdb keeps in-frame clones, though not all of them. In the table there are about 180,000 clones, 58% of which are singletons. The sample here was CD4+ T cells sorted from blood, taken between weeks 55 and 65, from a patient treated with tofacitinib. The receptors derive from a human donor with alopecia areata. Both conserved end residues are part of each CDR3. Each record gives: CDR3 protein, clone size, V gene. Clone size is not always given. Where it is, it says once, few, many or a class for expanded clones.

CASSPSRRTEAFF,.,TRBV2
CASSSTRQGWRTGELFF,.,TRBV5-8
CASSHNSGDIQYF,once,TRBV4-1
CASSEADGALYEQYF,.,TRBV6-1
CAISGNKGAAGYTF,few,TRBV10-3
CASSPPGGNNQPQHF,once,TRBV18
CASSLGQGRHDF,.,TRBV7-9
CSVDPRQGGEKLFF,many,TRBV29-1
CASSSGPGRCYF,.,TRBV5-1
CASSQFGQGLETQYF,.,TRBV5-1
CASIGGLETQYF,.,TRBV6-1
CASSVTAGQDYGYTF,.,TRBV9
CASSGLRGEKLFF,.,TRBV2
CASRAPGTSTDTQYF,once,TRBV6-5